The 15 T cell receptor beta chains below come from one sample, sequenced in a study of cytomegalovirus exposure and HLA in healthy donors. Both 60 Vbeta primers and 13 Jbeta primers went into the PCR. Method: immunoSEQ multiplex PCR; TCRdb's copy keeps in-frame clones and lacks some. This sample has 100,000 to 150,000 clones, with over 60% found just once. The sample was PBMCs. Source of these receptors: a middle-aged woman in good health and CMV-seropositive.

The genes are TRBV5-8 and TRBJ2-3, with TRBD2 matching 9 bases. This CDR3 region has 15 residues. Germline CDR1 is SGHTS and CDR2 is YDEGEE. The ends lost 4 bases at V and 6 bases at J; junction bases unmatched: 9. The CDR3 sequence: CASSTAGGRRDTQYF. The CDR3 bases are TGTGCCAGCAGCACAGCGGGGGGCCGACGGGATACGCAGTATTTT.

V is TRBV5-1 and J is TRBJ2-5; 8 positions agree with TRBD1. Germline CDR1 reads SGHRS; CDR2 reads YFSETQ. J lost 5 bases, V lost 0 bases, and 9 bases had no gene match. The CDR3 consists of 16 residues. The CDR3 loop reads CASSLVGPTGAETQYF. CDR3 nucleotides: TGCGCCAGCAGCTTGGTAGGGCCGACAGGGGCGGAGACCCAGTACTTC.

This sequence joins TRBV7-9 and TRBJ1-3; D is possibly TRBD1 (6 bases). Germline-derived CDR1 and CDR2 are SEHNR and FQNEAQ (reference sequence). V lost 7 bases and J 0 bases, leaving 10 bases between the germline ends. The CDR3 length is 14 residues. Written as DNA, the CDR3 is TGTGCCAGCATCGACAGGAGCTCTGGAAACACCATATATTTT. Protein product: CASIDRSSGNTIYF.

In its sample, this clone was seen once. V gene TRBV7-3 combines with J gene TRBJ2-7; 7 nucleotides line up with TRBD1. The CDR3 is 15 residues long. Looked up from germline, CDR1 is SGHTA and CDR2 is FQGTGA. The ends lost 2 bases at V and 1 base at J; junction bases unmatched: 5. CDR3: CASSLLRDSSYEQYF. CDR3 coding DNA: TGTGCCAGCAGCTTACTCCGGGACAGTTCCTACGAGCAGTACTTC. Looking up the rest from reference TRBV7-3 and TRBJ2-7 gives the full variable domain: GAGVSQTPSNKVTEKGKYVELRCDPISGHTALYWYRQSLGQGPEFLIYFQGTGAADDSGLPNDRFFAVRPEGSVSTLKIQRTERGDSAVYLCASSLLRDSSYEQYFGPGTRLTVT.

The V and J genes are TRBV9 and TRBJ1-4; TRBD1 aligns across 11 bases. Germline lookup yields CDR1 SGDLS and CDR2 YYNGEE. Trimming removed 4 bases from V and 7 bases from J; junction bases left unmatched: 3. The CDR3 spans 14 residues. The CDR3, as DNA: TGTGCCAGCAGCTCGGGACAGGGGGGTGAAAAACTGTTTTTT. It encodes CASSSGQGGEKLFF.

The chain links TRBV7-2 to TRBJ2-1, with a possible D match to TRBD2 (6 bases). Germline assignment: CDR1 SGHTA and CDR2 FQGNSA. Trimming took 9 bases from V and 10 from J, leaving 19 bases between them. This CDR3 comprises 13 residues. Here the CDR3 DNA reads TGTGCCAGGCGAGACGGGGGTTTTCGGGAGCAGTTCTTC. Its translation: CARRDGGFREQFF.

CDR3 nucleotides: TGTGCCAGCAGCTTAGATGGGGGCAGGGGATTCAATCAGCCCCAGCATTTT. It is translated as CASSLDGGRGFNQPQHF. The chain couples TRBV11-2 to TRBJ1-5, with D maybe TRBD1 (6 bases). V gave up 0 bases and J gave up 3 bases, with 15 bases separating them. The CDR3 totals 17 residues. Germline V gene lookup returns CDR1 SGHAT and CDR2 FQNNGV.

The rearrangement joins TRBV21-1 to TRBJ2-7; TRBD1 is the table's D call, not checked against the DNA. TRBV21-1 is an annotated pseudogene. The CDR3 has 17 residues. This chain's CDR3 is CASSTKTSGSASYEQYF. The CDR3, as DNA: TGTGCCAGCAGCACGAAAACTTCAGGGTCTGCTTCCTACGAGCAGTACTTC.

V usage is TRBV7-2 and J usage is TRBJ2-1, with 8 bases that match TRBD2. Germline lookup yields CDR1 SGHTA and CDR2 FQGNSA. With V trimmed by 1 base and J by 7 bases, 6 bases remained unmatched. The CDR3 extends over 15 amino acids. The DNA for the CDR3 is TGTGCCAGCAGCTTAGATCAGCGGGAGTGGAATGAGCAGTTCTTC. This gives the protein CASSLDQREWNEQFF. Together with reference TRBV7-2 and TRBJ2-1, the CDR3 gives the full variable domain: GAGVSQSPSNKVTEKGKDVELRCDPISGHTALYWYRQSLGQGLEFLIYFQGNSAPDKSGLPSDRFSAERTGGSVSTLTIQRTQQEDSAVYLCASSLDQREWNEQFFGPGTRLTVL.

The table lists this clone with a few counts. The genes are TRBV6-1 and TRBJ1-1; no clear D gene. This CDR3 comprises 13 residues. Trimming removed 5 bases from V and 1 base from J, with 8 bases in between. The germline V gene has CDR1 MNHNS and CDR2 SASEGT. The DNA for the CDR3 is TGTGCCAGCAGTCGGCAGGAGAACACTGAAGCTTTCTTT. It is translated as CASSRQENTEAFF.

The CDR3 is CASSPLNTGSGTEAFF. CDR3 in DNA: TGTGCCAGCTCACCTCTCAATACAGGGTCGGGCACTGAAGCTTTCTTT. The rearrangement uses TRBV18 and TRBJ1-1; D is possibly TRBD1 (6 bases). This CDR3 region has 16 residues. Germline loops: CDR1 KGHSH, CDR2 LQKENI. The V end lost 3 bases, the J end lost 4 bases, and 18 bases lay between the germline ends.

The chain uses TRBV7-3 and TRBJ2-6, with D hard to call. CDR3 length: 15 residues. Trimming shortened V by 5 bases and J by 0 bases, and 8 bases separated the two germline ends. Germline V CDR1 and CDR2: SGHTA, FQGTGA. The CDR3 DNA reads TGTGCCAGCAGCGTTCAGTCCTCTGGGGCCAACGTCCTGACTTTC. Its protein product is CASSVQSSGANVLTF.

The chain employs TRBV19 and TRBJ2-2; tentatively, D is TRBD1 (5 bases). Trimming pared 4 bases from V and 1 base from J, leaving 10 bases between. The CDR3 contains 15 residues. Per the germline V gene, CDR1 is LNHDA and CDR2 is SQIVND (reference sequence). The CDR3 DNA sequence: TGTGCCAGTAGTACAGGGCAGGGGAACACCGGGGAGCTGTTTTTT. Amino acid sequence: CASSTGQGNTGELFF.

CDR3 sequence: CASSGALGGSGYTF. The CDR3, as DNA: TGTGCCAGCAGCGGTGCTTTGGGAGGGAGTGGCTACACCTTC. J is TRBJ1-2 and V is TRBV9; D remains unclear. Germline V gene sequence: CDR1 SGDLS, CDR2 YYNGEE. The CDR3 totals 14 residues. V lost 3 bases and J lost 7, with 16 bases in between.

This CDR3 reads CASSLSGMGLAGRQETQYF. The CDR3 nucleotides read TGTGCCAGCAGTTTATCAGGGATGGGACTAGCGGGGCGACAAGAGACCCAGTACTTC. The chain couples TRBV27 to TRBJ2-5; 13 nucleotides agree with TRBD2. There are 19 residues in the CDR3. Trimming at V came to 0 bases and at J to 2 bases, leaving 9 bases not matched to a gene. Germline lookup yields CDR1 MNHEY and CDR2 SMNVEV (reference sequence).